The clone carrying this T cell receptor (beta chain) has a handful of counts. Its specificity is unknown. TCRdb keeps only in-frame clones here, not all; method: immunoSEQ multiplex PCR. The data contain some 20,000 clones, 74% of them singletons. There are 15 residues in the CDR3. The germline CDR1 and CDR2 sequences are MGHRA and YSYEKL. With 4 bases clipped from V and 1 base from J, the junction kept 2 bases outside the gene matches. This sample was taken from a study of OX40 agonist ivuxolimab in advanced cancers. Study outcomes and limitations: Dosing at 0.1 to 3.0 mg/kg was accompanied by clonal expansion of CD4+ and CD8+ blood T cells by week 6.

This sequence was found in an adult with an advanced solid tumor such as melanoma, head and neck, liver or kidney cancer. Sequenced here: CD4+ or CD8+ T cells sorted from blood, sampled in a trial of the OX40 agonist ivuxolimab. The rearrangement links TRBV4-1 to TRBJ2-1; TRBD1 matches at 9 bases. In DNA form, the CDR3 reads TGCGCCAGCAGCCCCGGGACAGGGTCCTACAATGAGCAGTTCTTC. Protein sequence: CASSPGTGSYNEQFF.